These 28 T cell receptor beta chains originate from one sample sequenced in a study of cytomegalovirus exposure and HLA in healthy donors. The PCR contained 60 Vbeta and 13 Jbeta primers. Produced via immunoSEQ multiplex PCR; TCRdb's table is partial and in-frame only. The table includes roughly 160,000 clones, roughly 83% detected once. Material: PBMCs. Source of these receptors: a man under 40 in good health and CMV-seronegative.

The DNA of the CDR3 is TGTGCCAGCAGCCCGCGCCTAGCGGGTGCGGGTGAGCAGTTCTTC. Its protein product is CASSPRLAGAGEQFF. The chain is built from TRBV5-4 and TRBJ2-1; the match to TRBD2 covers 8 bases. The germline V gene encodes CDR1 SGHNT and CDR2 YYREEE (reference sequence). The CDR3 is made up of 15 amino acids. V lost 4 bases and J lost 9; bases outside the gene matches: 12.

The V and J genes are TRBV9 and TRBJ1-2; the D gene is possibly TRBD1 (6 bases). The V and J ends lost 2 bases and 4 bases respectively, with 12 bases between them. Germline CDR1 reads SGDLS; CDR2 reads YYNGEE. This CDR3 region has 14 residues. The DNA for the CDR3 is TGTGCCAGCAGCGTCGAACAGGGCTTCTATGGCTACACCTTC. This sequence encodes CASSVEQGFYGYTF.

As DNA, the CDR3 is TGTGCCAGCGATGAACAGGGGAGCTGGGACGAGCAGTACTTC. Its protein product is CASDEQGSWDEQYF. This rearrangement joins TRBV2 to TRBJ2-7; TRBD1 agrees at 7 bases. From germline, CDR1 is SNHLY and CDR2 FYNNEI. Trimming took 8 bases from V and 5 from J; bases not matched to a gene: 12. The CDR3 has 14 residues.

The V and J genes are TRBV9 and TRBJ1-1; unclear D gene. The V end was cut by 2 bases, the J end by 2 bases, with 10 bases between. There are 14 residues in the CDR3. Germline values: CDR1 SGDLS, CDR2 YYNGEE. CDR3 coding DNA: TGTGCCAGCAGCGTGGAGATCGGAAACACTGAAGCTTTCTTT. Protein product: CASSVEIGNTEAFF.

The chain joins TRBV5-1 to TRBJ2-7; 8 positions match TRBD1. CDR1 and CDR2 (germline): SGHRS, YFSETQ. CDR3 length equals 16 residues. V lost 4 bases, J lost 6 bases, and 15 bases stayed unmatched. CDR3 DNA: TGCGCCAGCAGCGTCAGGCCGGGACAGGCGTTAAGCGAGCAGTACTTC. Protein: CASSVRPGQALSEQYF.

Only one count was recorded for this clone. The V gene is TRBV10-1, the J gene TRBJ1-5; TRBD1 aligns across 8 bases. Germline assignment: CDR1 WNHNN and CDR2 SYGVQD (reference sequence). Germline trimming cut 2 bases from V and 0 bases from J; bases unmatched to any gene: 9. The CDR3 has 18 amino acids. The CDR3 sequence is CASSERGQAYYSNQPQHF. DNA of the CDR3: TGCGCCAGCAGTGAGAGGGGACAGGCCTATTATAGCAATCAGCCCCAGCATTTT.

The gene calls are TRBV5-1 and TRBJ2-7; TRBD2 matches at 12 bases. The CDR3 length is 16 residues. V was pared by 4 bases and J by 7 bases, with 12 bases of the junction left unmatched. The germline CDR1 and CDR2 sequences are SGHRS and YFSETQ. CDR3 nucleotides: TGCGCCAGCAGCCCCGGTTCTAGCGGGGGGGCATTGGAGCAGTACTTC. Encoded protein: CASSPGSSGGALEQYF.

The chain uses TRBV6-5 and TRBJ2-2, with 7 bases matching TRBD1. Losses at the gene ends were 0 bases for V and 4 bases for J; bases not matched to a gene: 5. Looked up from germline, CDR1 is MNHEY and CDR2 is SVGAGI. The CDR3 is 16 residues long. The CDR3 nucleotides read TGTGCCAGCAGTTACTCGACAGGGTTGGGCACCGGGGAGCTGTTTTTT. Its protein is CASSYSTGLGTGELFF.

The chain links TRBV6-5 to TRBJ1-2; D perhaps matches TRBD1 (6 bases). CDR1 and CDR2 from the germline V gene are MNHEY and SVGAGI. V shed 5 bases and J shed 6 bases, with 10 bases lying between them. The CDR3 has 12 amino acids. CDR3 residues: CASSTGFDGYTF. CDR3 sequence (DNA): TGTGCCAGCAGTACAGGGTTTGATGGCTACACCTTC.

This clone was detected once. The genes are TRBV5-1 and TRBJ2-7; 7 positions match TRBD2. Unmatched junction bases numbered 5, after V lost 3 bases and J lost 5 bases. This CDR3 contains 13 residues. Germline CDR1 is SGHRS and CDR2 is YFSETQ. DNA for the CDR3: TGCGCCAGCAGCTCGAGACTAGCTGACGAGCAGTACTTC. This encodes CASSSRLADEQYF.

This chain joins TRBV19 and TRBJ2-2, with 7 bases that match TRBD1. The CDR3 contains 16 residues. The V gene end was trimmed by 6 bases and the J gene end by 5 bases; junction bases not matched to a gene: 12. Germline V lookup: CDR1 LNHDA, CDR2 SQIVND (reference sequence). In DNA form, the CDR3 reads TGTGCCAGTAGCCACCCGACAGGGACGGCGACCGGGGAGCTGTTTTTT. This gives the protein CASSHPTGTATGELFF. Based on the CDR3 plus reference TRBV19 and TRBJ2-2, the full variable domain is DGGITQSPKYLFRKEGQNVTLSCEQNLNHDAMYWYRQDPGQGLRLIYYSQIVNDFQKGDIAEGYSVSREKKESFPLTVTSAQKNPTAFYLCASSHPTGTATGELFFGEGSRLTVL.

The chain joins TRBV9 to TRBJ2-7; 7 nucleotides line up with TRBD2. Germline V gives CDR1 SGDLS, CDR2 YYNGEE. V was clipped by 4 bases and J by 1 base; unmatched bases: 11. This CDR3 comprises 16 residues. CDR3 region: CASSPRGSGLSYEQYF. The CDR3 nucleotides read TGTGCCAGCAGCCCCCGGGGTAGCGGGTTATCCTACGAGCAGTACTTC. Using reference TRBV9 and TRBJ2-7 for the parts outside the CDR3, the full variable domain is DSGVTQTPKHLITATGQRVTLRCSPRSGDLSVYWYQQSLDQGLQFLIQYYNGEERAKGNILERFSAQQFPDLHSELNLSSLELGDSALYFCASSPRGSGLSYEQYFGPGTRLTVT.

The CDR3 DNA sequence: TGTGCCAGCAGCTTCCGGACTAGCGGGAGGGACAATGAGCAGTTCTTC. Protein product: CASSFRTSGRDNEQFF. The genes are TRBV5-6 and TRBJ2-1, with 15 positions matching TRBD2. After removal of 2 bases from V and 5 bases from J, the junction contained 2 bases not matched to a gene. The CDR3 runs to 16 residues. The V gene's germline CDR1 is SGHDT and CDR2 YYEEEE.

The chain has TRBV30 and TRBJ1-1; D gene unclear. V gave up 0 bases and J gave up 1 base, with 9 bases separating them. CDR3 size: 14 residues. Germline CDR1 and CDR2: GTSNPN and SVGIG (reference sequence). CDR3 sequence reads: CAWSVLLANTEAFF. As DNA, the CDR3 is TGTGCCTGGAGTGTACTTCTAGCGAACACTGAAGCTTTCTTT.

The chain uses TRBV30 and TRBJ2-5; a possible D gene is TRBD1 (5 bases). This CDR3 comprises 17 residues. CDR1 and CDR2 from the germline V gene are GTSNPN and SVGIG (reference sequence). V was clipped by 3 bases and J by 0 bases, with 20 bases between them. CDR3 region: CAWSDWAKQAYQETQYF. The CDR3 DNA is TGTGCCTGGAGCGACTGGGCTAAACAGGCGTACCAAGAGACCCAGTACTTC.

The rearrangement joins TRBV18 to TRBJ1-4; TRBD1 matches at 9 bases. The CDR3 runs 18 residues. Germline V gene lookup returns CDR1 KGHSH and CDR2 LQKENI. The trim removed 3 bases at V and 7 bases at J, leaving 15 bases unmatched. The CDR3 bases are TGTGCCAGCTCACCCCCGGGACAGGGAGGGCCGAAAGGTGAAAAACTGTTTTTT. Translated: CASSPPGQGGPKGEKLFF.

The chain links TRBV2 to TRBJ2-7; TRBD1 aligns across 11 bases. Germline trimming cut 6 bases from V and 3 bases from J; bases unmatched to any gene: 19. The CDR3 totals 19 residues. CDR1 is SNHLY, CDR2 FYNNEI, per germline. CDR3 amino acids: CASSTLILPGQGVHYEQYF. The CDR3 nucleotides are TGTGCCAGCAGCACCTTGATACTACCGGGACAGGGGGTCCACTACGAGCAGTACTTC.

This clone was detected once. The rearrangement joins TRBV18 to TRBJ1-2; the match to TRBD1 covers 8 bases. The germline CDR1 and CDR2 sequences are KGHSH and LQKENI. The CDR3 extends over 15 amino acids. V gave up 3 bases and J gave up 0 bases; unmatched junction bases: 3. CDR3 DNA: TGTGCCAGCTCACCCAGGGACAGGCCTAACTATGGCTACACCTTC. Its translation: CASSPRDRPNYGYTF.

J is TRBJ1-5 and V is TRBV6-1; TRBD1 might be the D (6 bases). Germline V gene data show CDR1 as MNHNS and CDR2 as SASEGT. V was clipped by 5 bases and J by 4 bases, with 12 bases between them. This CDR3 is 14 amino acids long. CDR3 DNA sequence: TGTGCCAGCAGTTCCTACAGGGAAAATCAGCCCCAGCATTTT. Amino acid sequence: CASSSYRENQPQHF.

The rearrangement links TRBV7-9 to TRBJ1-3; D might be TRBD1 (5 bases). CDR3 size: 17 residues. Trimming pared 2 bases from V and 8 bases from J, leaving 22 bases between. Germline loops: CDR1 SEHNR, CDR2 FQNEAQ (reference sequence). The CDR3 DNA is TGTGCCAGCAGCTTATACACACAGAGGAAGGGAGGGGACACCATATATTTT. Encoded protein: CASSLYTQRKGGDTIYF.

The chain has TRBV2 and TRBJ1-5, with no clear D. The germline CDR1 and CDR2 sequences are SNHLY and FYNNEI. The V end was cut by 3 bases, the J end by 3 bases, with 9 bases between. The CDR3 is made up of 14 amino acids. In nucleotides, the CDR3 is TGTGCCAGCAGTGATTCCTTCTCCAATCAGCCCCAGCATTTT. Protein: CASSDSFSNQPQHF.

The chain couples TRBV5-1 to TRBJ2-7; 8 bases align to TRBD1. V shed 1 base, J shed 3 bases, and the junction held 9 bases outside the gene matches. This CDR3 comprises 16 residues. Germline assignment: CDR1 SGHRS and CDR2 YFSETQ. CDR3 in amino acids: CASSLSLTGEIYEQYF. In nucleotides, the CDR3 is TGCGCCAGCAGCTTGAGCCTGACAGGGGAAATCTACGAGCAGTACTTC. Full variable domain (missing parts from reference TRBV5-1 and TRBJ2-7): KAGVTQTPRYLIKTRGQQVTLSCSPISGHRSVSWYQQTPGQGLQFLFEYFSETQRNKGNFPGRFSGRQFSNSRSEMNVSTLELGDSALYLCASSLSLTGEIYEQYFGPGTRLTVT.

The J gene is TRBJ1-2, the V gene TRBV5-1; weak D call: TRBD1 (5 bases). This CDR3 is built from 16 residues. Germline-derived CDR1 and CDR2 are SGHRS and YFSETQ. V lost 5 bases, J lost 4 bases, and 21 bases lay in between. The CDR3 spells CASSEAGRESLYGYTF. CDR3 nucleotide sequence: TGCGCCAGCAGTGAGGCAGGGCGTGAATCCCTCTATGGCTACACCTTC.

This clone was picked up a small number of times. This chain joins TRBV6-5 and TRBJ1-1, with 8 bases matching TRBD1. CDR1 and CDR2 from the germline V gene are MNHEY and SVGAGI. The CDR3 spans 15 residues. With V trimmed by 6 bases and J by 0 bases, 6 bases remained unmatched. Here the CDR3 DNA reads TGTGCCAGCAGGAGGGACAGGATTATGAACACTGAAGCTTTCTTT. This codes for CASRRDRIMNTEAFF.

This clone was observed a single time. This chain links TRBV13 with TRBJ2-7; D may be TRBD2 (6 bases). The CDR3 has 14 amino acids. Germline CDR1 PRHDT, CDR2 FYEKMQ (reference sequence). V dropped 2 bases and J dropped 0 bases, with 8 bases sitting between them. The DNA of the CDR3 is TGTGCCAGCAGCTTACTAGCGAGCTCCTACGAGCAGTACTTC. This gives the protein CASSLLASSYEQYF.

V gene TRBV10-1 combines with J gene TRBJ1-1, with D perhaps matching TRBD1 (5 bases). V lost 3 bases to trimming and J lost 11 bases, with 13 bases between them. The CDR3 contains 12 residues. The germline V gene has CDR1 WNHNN and CDR2 SYGVQD (reference sequence). The CDR3 bases are TGCGCCAGCAGTGACCCAGGGCCAGGGGCTTTCTTT. It is translated as CASSDPGPGAFF.

This sequence joins TRBV7-8 and TRBJ1-4; TRBD1 is a possible D gene (6 bases). The CDR3 extends over 18 amino acids. The germline CDR1 and CDR2 sequences are SGHVS and FQNEAQ. V shed 2 bases and J shed 0 bases, with 16 bases lying between them. The CDR3 nucleotides read TGTGCCAGCAGCTTACGAGGGGGGGGCTTTGCAACTAATGAAAAACTGTTTTTT. Its translation is CASSLRGGGFATNEKLFF.

This clone was observed a few times. The chain couples TRBV11-3 to TRBJ1-2; D ambiguous. CDR3 length: 13 amino acids. The V end was cut by 3 bases, the J end by 2 bases, with 7 bases between. CDR1 and CDR2 (germline): SGHNT, YENEEA. The CDR3 loop is CASSFGPNYGYTF. The CDR3 bases are TGTGCCAGCAGCTTTGGGCCGAACTATGGCTACACCTTC. Filled out from reference TRBV11-3 and TRBJ1-2, the complete variable domain reads EAGVVQSPRYKIIEKKQPVAFWCNPISGHNTLYWYLQNLGQGPELLIRYENEEAVDDSQLPKDRFSAERLKGVDSTLKIQPAELGDSAVYLCASSFGPNYGYTFGSGTRLTVV.